These T cell receptor beta chains were read from a single sample in a study of cytomegalovirus exposure and HLA in healthy donors. Method: immunoSEQ multiplex PCR; TCRdb's copy keeps in-frame clones and lacks some. The table shows 150,000 to 200,000 clones, with 75% to 85% occurring only once. The sequenced sample was PBMCs. Receptors were obtained from a girl aged 2-9 years in good health and CMV-seropositive. CDR3s include the opening cysteine and the closing phenylalanine or tryptophan. A D gene is named only where the DNA matches it firmly. The listing skips clone size in some rows; elsewhere it reads once, few, many or a size class.

V gene: TRBV28; CDR3 length: 14; clone size: .; J gene: TRBJ1-5; D gene: .; CDR3 protein: CASSLPFVYQPQHF; CDR3 DNA: TGTGCCAGCAGTTTACCCTTCGTCTACCAGCCCCAGCATTTT
V gene: TRBV19; CDR3 length: 14; clone size: .; J gene: TRBJ2-5; D gene: .; CDR3 protein: CASSESGGQETQYF; CDR3 DNA: TGTGCCAGTAGTGAATCCGGGGGCCAAGAGACCCAGTACTTC
V gene: TRBV7-9; CDR3 length: 15; clone size: .; J gene: TRBJ1-2; D gene: TRBD1; CDR3 protein: CASSLGSDRTYGYTF; CDR3 DNA: TGTGCCAGCAGCCTTGGATCGGACAGGACTTATGGCTACACCTTC
V gene: TRBV27; CDR3 length: 12; clone size: .; J gene: TRBJ2-3; D gene: .; CDR3 protein: CASSLNTDTQYF; CDR3 DNA: TGTGCCAGCAGTCTAAACACAGATACGCAGTATTTT
V gene: TRBV13; CDR3 length: 14; clone size: .; J gene: TRBJ2-3; D gene: .; CDR3 protein: CASSLDGNTDTQYF; CDR3 DNA: TGTGCCAGCAGCTTAGATGGCAACACAGATACGCAGTATTTT
V gene: TRBV2; CDR3 length: 14; clone size: .; J gene: TRBJ2-7; D gene: TRBD1; CDR3 protein: CASSPRTGDYEQYF; CDR3 DNA: TGTGCCAGCAGTCCGAGGACAGGGGACTACGAGCAGTACTTC
V gene: TRBV28; CDR3 length: 13; clone size: once; J gene: TRBJ1-5; D gene: TRBD1; CDR3 protein: CASRALGQTAQHF; CDR3 DNA: TGTGCCAGCAGAGCCCTGGGACAGACTGCCCAGCATTTT
V gene: TRBV7-6; CDR3 length: 15; clone size: few; J gene: TRBJ2-7; D gene: .; CDR3 protein: CASSLERSSYYEQYF; CDR3 DNA: TGTGCCAGCAGCTTAGAGCGTTCCAGCTACTACGAGCAGTACTTC
V gene: TRBV5-6; CDR3 length: 13; clone size: .; J gene: TRBJ1-5; D gene: TRBD1; CDR3 protein: CASSADRAQPQHF; CDR3 DNA: TGTGCCAGCAGCGCTGACAGGGCTCAGCCCCAGCATTTT
V gene: TRBV6-5; CDR3 length: 15; clone size: .; J gene: TRBJ1-4; D gene: TRBD1; CDR3 protein: CASSPLGQGVEKLFF; CDR3 DNA: TGTGCCAGCAGTCCGCTTGGACAGGGTGTTGAAAAACTGTTTTTT
V gene: TRBV18; CDR3 length: 12; clone size: .; J gene: TRBJ2-5; D gene: .; CDR3 protein: CASSKGQETQYF; CDR3 DNA: TGTGCCAGCTCGAAGGGGCAAGAGACCCAGTACTTC
V gene: TRBV5-1; CDR3 length: 18; clone size: .; J gene: TRBJ1-1; D gene: TRBD1; CDR3 protein: CASTEDRGDKFGNTEAFF; CDR3 DNA: TGCGCCAGCACAGAAGACAGGGGGGACAAGTTCGGAAACACTGAAGCTTTCTTT
V gene: TRBV6-1; CDR3 length: 13; clone size: .; J gene: TRBJ2-5; D gene: TRBD2; CDR3 protein: CASSPPGGETQYF; CDR3 DNA: TGTGCCAGCAGTCCCCCCGGGGGGGAGACCCAGTACTTC
V gene: TRBV19; CDR3 length: 14; clone size: .; J gene: TRBJ2-2; D gene: .; CDR3 protein: CASSIERFTGELFF; CDR3 DNA: TGTGCCAGTAGTATAGAGCGGTTCACCGGGGAGCTGTTTTTT
V gene: TRBV28; CDR3 length: 14; clone size: .; J gene: TRBJ1-2; D gene: .; CDR3 protein: CASSLSGVSYGYTF; CDR3 DNA: TGTGCCAGCAGTTTATCGGGGGTAAGCTATGGCTACACCTTC
V gene: TRBV5-5; CDR3 length: 15; clone size: few; J gene: TRBJ1-1; D gene: .; CDR3 protein: CASSLGGGYNTEAFF; CDR3 DNA: TGTGCCAGCAGCTTGGGGGGAGGGTATAACACTGAAGCTTTCTTT
V gene: TRBV30; CDR3 length: 14; clone size: few; J gene: TRBJ2-1; D gene: .; CDR3 protein: CAWSPGLRYNEQFF; CDR3 DNA: TGTGCCTGGAGTCCGGGACTTAGGTACAATGAGCAGTTCTTC
V gene: TRBV30; CDR3 length: 12; clone size: .; J gene: TRBJ1-1; D gene: .; CDR3 protein: CAWSGGRAEAFF; CDR3 DNA: TGTGCCTGGAGTGGGGGCCGAGCGGAAGCTTTCTTT
V gene: TRBV11-3; CDR3 length: 14; clone size: .; J gene: TRBJ2-5; D gene: TRBD1; CDR3 protein: CASSRTGGSETQYF; CDR3 DNA: TGTGCCAGCAGCCGAACAGGGGGCTCCGAGACCCAGTACTTC
V gene: TRBV4-1; CDR3 length: 15; clone size: .; J gene: TRBJ2-5; D gene: TRBD2; CDR3 protein: CASSQEPTSGETQYF; CDR3 DNA: TGCGCCAGCAGCCAAGAGCCGACTAGCGGAGAGACCCAGTACTTC
V gene: TRBV4-1; CDR3 length: 15; clone size: once; J gene: TRBJ2-2; D gene: TRBD2; CDR3 protein: CASSRSGTVTGELFF; CDR3 DNA: TGCGCCAGCAGTCGCAGCGGGACCGTGACCGGGGAGCTGTTTTTT
V gene: TRBV5-4; CDR3 length: 12; clone size: .; J gene: TRBJ1-2; D gene: .; CDR3 protein: CASSPVGGGYTF; CDR3 DNA: TGTGCCAGCAGCCCGGTAGGAGGAGGCTACACCTTC
V gene: TRBV6-1; CDR3 length: 15; clone size: .; J gene: TRBJ2-4; D gene: TRBD1; CDR3 protein: CASSALQGGTDVQYF; CDR3 DNA: TGTGCCAGCAGTGCCTTACAGGGGGGAACTGATGTTCAGTACTTC
V gene: TRBV27; CDR3 length: 15; clone size: once; J gene: TRBJ1-2; D gene: TRBD1; CDR3 protein: CASSLSGTGRYGYTF; CDR3 DNA: TGTGCCAGCAGTTTATCGGGGACAGGGCGCTATGGCTACACCTTC
V gene: TRBV7-9; CDR3 length: 19; clone size: .; J gene: TRBJ2-4; D gene: TRBD2; CDR3 protein: CASSGPVGLAGLAKNIQYF; CDR3 DNA: TGTGCCAGCAGCGGCCCGGTGGGACTAGCGGGCCTAGCCAAAAACATTCAGTACTTC
V gene: TRBV6-5; CDR3 length: 16; clone size: .; J gene: TRBJ2-1; D gene: TRBD2; CDR3 protein: CASSSPRREGGNEQFF; CDR3 DNA: TGTGCCAGCAGTTCCCCGAGGCGGGAGGGGGGTAATGAGCAGTTCTTC
V gene: TRBV4-2; CDR3 length: 15; clone size: .; J gene: TRBJ2-7; D gene: TRBD2; CDR3 protein: CASSQGLAGAYEQYF; CDR3 DNA: TGTGCCAGCAGCCAAGGACTAGCGGGAGCCTACGAGCAGTACTTC
V gene: TRBV6-1; CDR3 length: 15; clone size: .; J gene: TRBJ1-5; D gene: TRBD1; CDR3 protein: CASSKGGTVNQPQHF; CDR3 DNA: TGTGCCAGCAGTAAAGGTGGGACAGTTAATCAGCCCCAGCATTTT
V gene: TRBV29-1; CDR3 length: 13; clone size: .; J gene: TRBJ2-7; D gene: TRBD2; CDR3 protein: CSVLLAPTYEQYF; CDR3 DNA: TGCAGCGTCCTACTAGCGCCCACCTACGAGCAGTACTTC
V gene: TRBV28; CDR3 length: 13; clone size: .; J gene: TRBJ2-7; D gene: .; CDR3 protein: CASSLDSPVEQYF; CDR3 DNA: TGTGCCAGCAGTTTAGACAGTCCTGTCGAGCAGTACTTC
V gene: TRBV28; CDR3 length: 15; clone size: once; J gene: TRBJ2-7; D gene: TRBD2; CDR3 protein: CASSFLAESSYEQYF; CDR3 DNA: TGTGCCAGCAGTTTCCTAGCGGAAAGCTCCTACGAGCAGTACTTC
V gene: TRBV9; CDR3 length: 16; clone size: .; J gene: TRBJ2-1; D gene: TRBD2; CDR3 protein: CASSLRTSGPHNEQFF; CDR3 DNA: TGTGCCAGCAGCCTCCGGACTAGCGGGCCTCATAATGAGCAGTTCTTC
V gene: TRBV6-6; CDR3 length: 13; clone size: .; J gene: TRBJ1-5; D gene: .; CDR3 protein: CAIVNLRGQPQHF; CDR3 DNA: TGTGCCATCGTGAATCTTCGGGGTCAGCCCCAGCATTTT
V gene: TRBV7-3; CDR3 length: 17; clone size: few; J gene: TRBJ2-5; D gene: TRBD2; CDR3 protein: CASSLRTSGKFGETQYF; CDR3 DNA: TGTGCCAGCAGCCTAAGGACTAGCGGGAAATTTGGGGAGACCCAGTACTTC
V gene: TRBV30; CDR3 length: 8; clone size: .; J gene: TRBJ1-6; D gene: .; CDR3 protein: CALSSLHF; CDR3 DNA: TGTGCCTTGTCGTCCCTCCACTTT
V gene: TRBV4-1; CDR3 length: 13; clone size: .; J gene: TRBJ1-2; D gene: TRBD1; CDR3 protein: CASSQTGIGGYTF; CDR3 DNA: TGCGCCAGCAGCCAGACAGGGATTGGAGGCTACACCTTC
V gene: TRBV29-1; CDR3 length: 11; clone size: .; J gene: TRBJ2-7; D gene: .; CDR3 protein: CSVEDLGLGYF; CDR3 DNA: TGCAGCGTTGAAGATCTAGGACTGGGGTACTTC
V gene: TRBV12-5; CDR3 length: 18; clone size: .; J gene: TRBJ2-5; D gene: TRBD2; CDR3 protein: CASGPTGHREDYQETQYF; CDR3 DNA: TGTGCTAGTGGTCCCACGGGGCACCGGGAGGACTACCAAGAGACCCAGTACTTC
V gene: TRBV19; CDR3 length: 11; clone size: .; J gene: TRBJ1-1; D gene: TRBD1; CDR3 protein: CASSRQGVAFF; CDR3 DNA: TGTGCCAGTAGCAGACAGGGGGTAGCTTTCTTT
V gene: TRBV4-1; CDR3 length: 17; clone size: .; J gene: TRBJ2-2; D gene: TRBD2; CDR3 protein: CASSYRLAPQNTGELFF; CDR3 DNA: TGCGCCAGCAGCTATAGACTAGCCCCTCAAAACACCGGGGAGCTGTTTTTT
V gene: TRBV4-1; CDR3 length: 17; clone size: .; J gene: TRBJ2-2; D gene: .; CDR3 protein: CASSPHGRGPDTGELFF; CDR3 DNA: TGCGCCAGCAGCCCCCACGGGAGGGGGCCGGACACCGGGGAGCTGTTTTTT
V gene: TRBV5-1; CDR3 length: 15; clone size: .; J gene: TRBJ2-1; D gene: TRBD1; CDR3 protein: CASSLDGTVVDEQFF; CDR3 DNA: TGCGCCAGCAGCTTAGACGGGACAGTGGTCGATGAGCAGTTCTTC
V gene: TRBV28; CDR3 length: 13; clone size: .; J gene: TRBJ1-5; D gene: .; CDR3 protein: CASSHPRVQPQHF; CDR3 DNA: TGTGCCAGCAGTCACCCCAGGGTTCAGCCCCAGCATTTT
V gene: TRBV9; CDR3 length: 15; clone size: .; J gene: TRBJ2-7; D gene: TRBD1; CDR3 protein: CASSVGDREGYEQYF; CDR3 DNA: TGTGCCAGCAGCGTAGGGGACAGGGAGGGGTACGAGCAGTACTTC
V gene: TRBV2; CDR3 length: 13; clone size: .; J gene: TRBJ1-3; D gene: .; CDR3 protein: CASTGSSGNTIYF; CDR3 DNA: TGTGCCAGCACAGGCTCCTCTGGAAACACCATATATTTT
V gene: TRBV4-3; CDR3 length: 15; clone size: few; J gene: TRBJ1-5; D gene: .; CDR3 protein: CASSQEETAYQPQHF; CDR3 DNA: TGCGCCAGCAGCCAAGAGGAGACAGCATATCAGCCCCAGCATTTT
V gene: TRBV7-8; CDR3 length: 16; clone size: .; J gene: TRBJ1-1; D gene: TRBD1; CDR3 protein: CASSFATGQLNTEAFF; CDR3 DNA: TGTGCCAGCAGCTTTGCAACGGGACAGCTGAACACTGAAGCTTTCTTT
V gene: TRBV6-4; CDR3 length: 13; clone size: .; J gene: TRBJ1-2; D gene: .; CDR3 protein: CASSVEPNYGYTF; CDR3 DNA: TGTGCCAGCAGTGTAGAACCTAACTATGGCTACACCTTC
V gene: TRBV30; CDR3 length: 14; clone size: .; J gene: TRBJ2-3; D gene: .; CDR3 protein: CAWTINTGTDTQYF; CDR3 DNA: TGTGCCTGGACTATCAATACGGGGACAGATACGCAGTATTTT
V gene: TRBV6-1; CDR3 length: 12; clone size: few; J gene: TRBJ2-1; D gene: .; CDR3 protein: CASGSSYNEQFF; CDR3 DNA: TGTGCCAGCGGTAGCTCCTACAATGAGCAGTTCTTC
V gene: TRBV9; CDR3 length: 16; clone size: .; J gene: TRBJ2-2; D gene: TRBD1; CDR3 protein: CASSSTPGQGTGELFF; CDR3 DNA: TGTGCCAGCAGCTCAACACCGGGACAGGGGACCGGGGAGCTGTTTTTT
V gene: TRBV29-1; CDR3 length: 17; clone size: .; J gene: TRBJ2-1; D gene: TRBD2; CDR3 protein: CSVRGGLAGMGYNEQFF; CDR3 DNA: TGCAGCGTTCGCGGGGGACTAGCGGGAATGGGTTACAATGAGCAGTTCTTC
V gene: TRBV29-1; CDR3 length: 14; clone size: once; J gene: TRBJ2-3; D gene: TRBD1; CDR3 protein: CSVDSGQGTDTQYF; CDR3 DNA: TGCAGCGTTGATTCGGGACAGGGTACAGATACGCAGTATTTT
V gene: TRBV30; CDR3 length: 16; clone size: .; J gene: TRBJ2-1; D gene: TRBD2; CDR3 protein: CAWSKRGLAGYDEQFF; CDR3 DNA: TGTGCCTGGAGTAAGAGGGGACTAGCGGGATATGATGAGCAGTTCTTC
V gene: TRBV19; CDR3 length: 15; clone size: .; J gene: TRBJ2-1; D gene: TRBD2; CDR3 protein: CASSATLAVYNEQFF; CDR3 DNA: TGTGCCAGTAGCGCGACCCTAGCGGTTTACAATGAGCAGTTCTTC